Listed here are 28 T cell receptor beta chains from one sample, sequenced in a study of T cell responses to AZD1222 COVID-19 vaccine. Sequencing used immunoSEQ multiplex PCR; TCRdb keeps in-frame clones, though not all of them. The table records 72,000 or so clones, roughly 87% of them present only once. The material was peripheral blood, obtained on day 0 of AZD1222 vaccination. The receptor source for this set is an adult in good health.

This chain links TRBV4-1 with TRBJ2-7; 7 nucleotides match TRBD1. Germline CDR1 and CDR2: MGHRA and YSYEKL. The CDR3 length is 15 residues. After removal of 4 bases from V and 4 bases from J, the junction contained 10 bases not matched to a gene. CDR3 in DNA: TGCGCCAGCAGCCTTTCCGGGACAGAGTCTTACGAGCAGTACTTC. This encodes CASSLSGTESYEQYF.

This sequence joins TRBV6-5 and TRBJ2-1, with a weak D call TRBD1 (6 bases). CDR3 length equals 12 residues. Germline V gives CDR1 MNHEY, CDR2 SVGAGI. Trimming cost V 10 bases and J 4 bases, with 11 bases left between them. The CDR3 loop reads CATQGNYNEQFF. Here the CDR3 DNA reads TGTGCCACCCAGGGGAATTACAATGAGCAGTTCTTC.

This clone was picked up one time. This chain uses TRBV4-1 with TRBJ2-3; TRBD2 matches 7 bases. The CDR3 spans 17 residues. Germline CDR1 and CDR2: MGHRA and YSYEKL. Germline trimming cut 2 bases from V and 6 bases from J; bases unmatched to any gene: 14. The CDR3 spells CASSQLGPGGLRDTQYF. CDR3 nucleotides: TGCGCCAGCAGCCAATTGGGCCCGGGGGGATTAAGGGATACGCAGTATTTT.

The chain employs TRBV6-1 and TRBJ1-5, with D unresolved. Trimming pared 10 bases from V and 0 bases from J, leaving 13 bases between. Germline V gene sequence: CDR1 MNHNS, CDR2 SASEGT. The CDR3 has 14 residues. The CDR3 loop reads CATHGRTSNQPQHF. The CDR3 region has the DNA TGTGCCACCCATGGGAGGACTAGCAATCAGCCCCAGCATTTT.

The chain recombines TRBV28 with TRBJ1-3; no reliable D call. V dropped 7 bases and J dropped 0 bases, with 22 bases sitting between them. Germline values: CDR1 MDHEN, CDR2 SYDVKM. There are 18 residues in the CDR3. The CDR3 protein is CASKRPQGDLTSGNTIYF. The CDR3 nucleotides are TGTGCCAGCAAAAGGCCACAAGGTGATTTAACCTCTGGAAACACCATATATTTT.

The genes are TRBV19 and TRBJ1-4; D is unresolved. The germline gives CDR1 LNHDA, CDR2 SQIVND (reference sequence). Trimming removed 2 bases at V and 6 bases at J, with 4 bases between. The CDR3 is 12 amino acids. The CDR3 DNA is TGTGCCAGTAGTATAAAGGATGAAAAACTGTTTTTT. It is translated as CASSIKDEKLFF.

The V call is TRBV4-3, the J call TRBJ1-2, with TRBD1 identical over 9 bases. Germline lookup yields CDR1 LGHNA and CDR2 YSLEER. The ends lost 0 bases at V and 4 bases at J; junction bases unmatched: 3. The CDR3 consists of 15 residues. CDR3 in amino acids: CASSQELQGAYGYTF. The CDR3, as DNA: TGCGCCAGCAGCCAAGAACTACAGGGGGCCTATGGCTACACCTTC.

The chain has TRBV24-1 and TRBJ2-1, with unresolved D. CDR3 length: 14 amino acids. V lost 3 bases to trimming and J lost 7 bases, with 12 bases between them. Looked up from germline, CDR1 is KGHDR and CDR2 is SFDVKD. The CDR3 DNA follows: TGTGCCACCAGTGATCCCCGACAAATAAATGAGCAGTTCTTC. It encodes CATSDPRQINEQFF.

This clone has a single count. Other DNA sequences in the sample encode the same CDR3. The chain has TRBV28 and TRBJ1-2; D is unresolved. Germline values: CDR1 MDHEN, CDR2 SYDVKM. Trimming took off 2 bases at V and 4 bases at J, with 8 bases between the two ends. This CDR3 region has 13 residues. The chain's CDR3 is CASSLGLFYGYTF. In nucleotides, the CDR3 is TGTGCCAGCAGTTTAGGCCTCTTCTATGGCTACACCTTC.

This sequence joins TRBV11-3 and TRBJ1-1; D might be TRBD1 (6 bases). The CDR3 totals 12 residues. CDR1 and CDR2 from the germline V gene are SGHNT and YENEEA. V dropped 0 bases and J dropped 8 bases, with 7 bases sitting between them. DNA for the CDR3: TGTGCCAGCAGCTTAGAACAGGGAGAAGCTTTCTTT. This sequence encodes CASSLEQGEAFF.

CDR3 in DNA: TGCGCCAGCAGCCAAGATGGGGGCGACGGTCAGCCCCAGCATTTT. Its protein is CASSQDGGDGQPQHF. The chain carries TRBV4-3 and TRBJ1-5, with TRBD1 as a possible D gene (6 bases). The germline CDR1 and CDR2 sequences are LGHNA and YSLEER. The CDR3 totals 15 residues. V shed 0 bases and J shed 6 bases, with 12 bases lying between them.

The chain employs TRBV2 and TRBJ1-3; D may be TRBD1 (5 bases). The germline gives CDR1 SNHLY, CDR2 FYNNEI. CDR3 length equals 14 residues. Trimming shortened V by 3 bases and J by 2 bases, and 8 bases separated the two germline ends. CDR3 residues: CASSEQGPGNTIYF. The CDR3 region has the DNA TGTGCCAGCAGTGAGCAGGGCCCTGGAAACACCATATATTTT.

The chain has TRBV7-9 and TRBJ1-2; TRBD1 is a possible D gene (5 bases). Trimming stripped 5 bases from V and 1 base from J, with 17 bases between. This CDR3 comprises 16 residues. Germline-derived CDR1 and CDR2 are SEHNR and FQNEAQ (reference sequence). CDR3: CASSPQGAQNNYGYTF. The CDR3 DNA follows: TGTGCCAGCAGCCCCCAAGGGGCACAGAATAACTATGGCTACACCTTC.

This rearrangement joins TRBV18 to TRBJ1-6; D unclear. Per the germline V gene, CDR1 is KGHSH and CDR2 is LQKENI. V was shortened by 5 bases and J by 7 bases, with 18 bases between the two germline ends. This CDR3 spans 16 amino acids. CDR3 residues: CASSSRKVQTNSPLHF. CDR3 in DNA: TGTGCCAGCTCATCACGTAAAGTACAGACCAATTCACCCCTCCACTTT. Looking up the rest from reference TRBV18 and TRBJ1-6 gives the full variable domain: NAGVMQNPRHLVRRRGQEARLRCSPMKGHSHVYWYRQLPEEGLKFMVYLQKENIIDESGMPKERFSAEFPKEGPSILRIQQVVRGDSAAYFCASSSRKVQTNSPLHFGNGTRLTVT.

The table lists this clone with many counts. V and J are TRBV19 and TRBJ1-1, with a weak D call TRBD1 (6 bases). Trimming pared 3 bases from V and 3 bases from J, leaving 11 bases between. This CDR3 is built from 14 residues. Germline V gene sequence: CDR1 LNHDA, CDR2 SQIVND (reference sequence). CDR3 in DNA: TGTGCCAGTAGTATCAGGGGACTATACACTGAAGCTTTCTTT. It yields the protein CASSIRGLYTEAFF.

V usage is TRBV2 and J usage is TRBJ1-3, with D tentatively TRBD1 (6 bases). The CDR3 runs to 13 residues. Germline V lookup: CDR1 SNHLY, CDR2 FYNNEI. V lost 8 bases to trimming and J lost 3 bases, with 11 bases between them. The chain's CDR3 is CASRTEIGNTIYF. CDR3 bases: TGTGCCAGCCGGACAGAGATTGGAAACACCATATATTTT.

The chain is built from TRBV4-1 and TRBJ2-3; possible D gene TRBD2, 5 bases. V was shortened by 7 bases and J by 0 bases, with 11 bases between the two germline ends. Germline V gene sequence: CDR1 MGHRA, CDR2 YSYEKL. The CDR3 has 14 residues. CDR3 region: CASKAGSSTDTQYF. The CDR3 nucleotides read TGCGCCAGCAAGGCGGGTTCTAGCACAGATACGCAGTATTTT.

The J gene is TRBJ2-7, the V gene TRBV27; TRBD2 aligns across 9 bases. CDR3 length: 15 residues. Trimming cost V 5 bases and J 4 bases; bases outside gene matches: 9. CDR1 MNHEY and CDR2 SMNVEV come from the germline V gene (reference sequence). CDR3 amino acids: CASSPQLAGFYEQYF. DNA of the CDR3: TGTGCCAGCAGTCCGCAACTAGCGGGTTTTTACGAGCAGTACTTC.

The chain joins TRBV19 to TRBJ1-2; tentative D call: TRBD1 (5 bases). The ends were cut back, 6 bases at V and 13 bases at J, with 15 bases in the middle. There are 11 residues in the CDR3. Germline CDR1 reads LNHDA; CDR2 reads SQIVND (reference sequence). The CDR3 DNA reads TGTGCCAGTAGCTCTGGGGCCGTTTCCACCTTC. It translates to CASSSGAVSTF. Full variable domain (rest looked up from reference TRBV19 and TRBJ1-2): DGGITQSPKYLFRKEGQNVTLSCEQNLNHDAMYWYRQDPGQGLRLIYYSQIVNDFQKGDIAEGYSVSREKKESFPLTVTSAQKNPTAFYLCASSSGAVSTFGSGTRLTVV.

The chain combines TRBV6-2 or TRBV6-3 with TRBJ2-5; tentatively, D is TRBD1 (5 bases). Per the germline V gene, CDR1 is MNHEY and CDR2 is SVGEGT. The CDR3 runs 15 residues. V dropped 0 bases and J dropped 2 bases, with 10 bases sitting between them. The CDR3 DNA sequence: TGTGCCAGCAGTTACTCTCGGACAAGACAAGAGACCCAGTACTTC. It encodes CASSYSRTRQETQYF.

The chain links TRBV5-1 to TRBJ1-1; 9 bases line up with TRBD1. This CDR3 has 17 residues. CDR1 is SGHRS, CDR2 YFSETQ, per germline. V lost 6 bases, J lost 1 base, and 13 bases stayed unmatched. CDR3 amino acids: CASKTGGFSTRNTEAFF. CDR3 nucleotides: TGCGCCAGCAAGACAGGGGGGTTCTCAACGAGGAACACTGAAGCTTTCTTT.

This clone was detected once. The V and J genes are TRBV5-1 and TRBJ2-7; a possible D gene is TRBD1 (6 bases). The length of the CDR3 is 12 residues. The germline V gene encodes CDR1 SGHRS and CDR2 YFSETQ. V was cut by 5 bases and J by 9 bases, with 15 bases left in between. CDR3 sequence reads: CASSPGERGQYF. CDR3 nucleotides: TGCGCCAGCAGTCCAGGGGAGAGGGGGCAGTACTTC.

The CDR3 sequence is CASSSRWYNRGQSPLAKNIQYF. DNA of the CDR3: TGTGCCAGCAGCTCGCGATGGTATAACCGGGGCCAATCTCCACTAGCCAAAAACATTCAGTACTTC. The gene calls are TRBV21-1 and TRBJ2-4. TRBV21-1 is noted as a pseudogene. The CDR3 sequence is 22 residues long.

The chain carries TRBV7-9 and TRBJ2-1; 9 bases align to TRBD1. The CDR3 runs 14 residues. Trimming at V came to 5 bases and at J to 3 bases, leaving 2 bases not matched to a gene. The V gene's germline CDR1 is SEHNR and CDR2 FQNEAQ (reference sequence). This CDR3 is CASSRDRDYNEQFF. The CDR3 DNA is TGTGCCAGCAGCCGGGACAGGGACTACAATGAGCAGTTCTTC. The variable domain in full, completed from reference TRBV7-9 and TRBJ2-1, reads DTGVSQNPRHKITKRGQNVTFRCDPISEHNRLYWYRQTLGQGPEFLTYFQNEAQLEKSRLLSDRFSAERPKGSFSTLEIQRTEQGDSAMYLCASSRDRDYNEQFFGPGTRLTVL.

This chain joins TRBV28 and TRBJ1-5, with D unresolved. This CDR3 spans 15 amino acids. V lost 3 bases to trimming and J lost 3 bases, with 12 bases between them. Germline loops: CDR1 MDHEN, CDR2 SYDVKM. The CDR3 DNA follows: TGTGCCAGCAGTTTTGGCGGACTGTACAATCAGCCCCAGCATTTT. It translates to CASSFGGLYNQPQHF.

This clone was counted a single time. This chain joins TRBV11-2 and TRBJ2-1; D unresolved. The V end lost 5 bases, the J end lost 2 bases, and 13 bases lay between the germline ends. Per germline, CDR1 SGHAT and CDR2 FQNNGV. The length of the CDR3 is 15 residues. As DNA, the CDR3 is TGTGCCAGCAGCCCGATGATCGTAACCTACAATGAGCAGTTCTTC. Protein: CASSPMIVTYNEQFF.

The chain has TRBV6-2 or TRBV6-3 and TRBJ2-7, with 7 bases fitting TRBD1. This CDR3 region has 17 residues. The germline CDR1 and CDR2 sequences are MNHEY and SVGEGT. V lost 4 bases and J lost 0; bases outside the gene matches: 12. The CDR3 region has the DNA TGTGCCAGCAGTTCGCCCCCAGGGGGACAAGGCTCCTACGAGCAGTACTTC. This encodes CASSSPPGGQGSYEQYF.

The V call is TRBV30, the J call TRBJ1-1; 8 bases map to TRBD1. Per germline, CDR1 GTSNPN and CDR2 SVGIG (reference sequence). With 1 base clipped from V and 10 bases from J, the junction kept 5 bases outside the gene matches. This CDR3 comprises 12 residues. CDR3 in DNA: TGTGCCTGGAGTGCACGGGACAGGCGAGCTTTCTTT. As protein: CAWSARDRRAFF. Using reference TRBV30 and TRBJ1-1 for the parts outside the CDR3, the full variable domain is SQTIHQWPATLVQPVGSPLSLECTVEGTSNPNLYWYRQAAGRGLQLLFYSVGIGQISSEVPQNLSASRPQDRQFILSSKKLLLSDSGFYLCAWSARDRRAFFGQGTRLTVV.